This passage covers 32 T cell receptor beta chains from one sample sequenced in a study of a mutant IDH1 vaccine in newly diagnosed glioma (dated by TCRdb to the early 2020s). The time point label, as the study defines it: week 47, end of study. Every vaccine dose consisted of 300 ug of a 20-mer mutant IDH1 peptide in Montanide, administered subcutaneously together with topical imiquimod. These receptors have no known antigen. Library method: the immunoSEQ multiplex PCR assay. TCRdb carries this immuneACCESS record with in-frame sequences only. Its versions omit some clonotypes, under half of them owing to an unresolved V gene in the studies checked, with the rest unexplained. For this sample the table gives over 80,000 clones, of which 75% to 85% were detected only once. The ten largest make up around 5% of the sample. Sequencing used PBMCs, obtained from a glioma patient whose treatment included an IDH1 peptide vaccine. Receptor source: a man aged 35 to 55 with glioma.

The J gene is TRBJ2-3, the V gene TRBV18; D might be TRBD1 (6 bases). Germline V CDR1 and CDR2: KGHSH, LQKENI. The CDR3 has 15 residues. The ends were cut back, 3 bases at V and 4 bases at J, with 14 bases in the middle. The DNA for the CDR3 is TGTGCCAGCTCACCGGTTCAGGGGTTCTCAGATACGCAGTATTTT. Translation: CASSPVQGFSDTQYF.

This clone was recorded only once. This chain uses TRBV11-2 with TRBJ2-3, with 9 bases aligning to TRBD2. V was clipped by 2 bases and J by 2 bases; unmatched bases: 5. Germline loops: CDR1 SGHAT, CDR2 FQNNGV. The CDR3 extends over 16 amino acids. The CDR3 DNA follows: TGTGCCAGCAGCTTAAGAAGCGGGGGGTCCACAGATACGCAGTATTTT. It translates to CASSLRSGGSTDTQYF.

The chain employs TRBV27 and TRBJ1-5; the D is unclear. Germline CDR1 reads MNHEY; CDR2 reads SMNVEV (reference sequence). The CDR3 is 12 residues long. The V and J ends lost 4 bases and 7 bases respectively, with 8 bases between them. The CDR3 spells CASSSGRQPQHF. The CDR3, as DNA: TGTGCCAGCAGTTCCGGTCGGCAGCCCCAGCATTTT.

The DNA of the CDR3 is TGTGCCAGCAGGCCTACGGGAGGGGTGTCTGGGGCCAACGTCCTGACTTTC. It specifies CASRPTGGVSGANVLTF. The chain joins TRBV7-3 to TRBJ2-6; 8 bases map to TRBD2. V trimming: 6 bases; J trimming: 1 base; junction bases outside the gene matches: 8. The CDR3 loop spans 17 amino acids. CDR1 and CDR2 from the germline V gene are SGHTA and FQGTGA.

The chain is built from TRBV9 and TRBJ1-2; D gene ambiguous. The CDR3 loop spans 12 amino acids. CDR1 and CDR2 (germline): SGDLS, YYNGEE. The V and J ends lost 0 bases and 8 bases respectively, with 8 bases between them. The DNA for the CDR3 is TGTGCCAGCAGCGTAGCCTCCCGAGGCTACACCTTC. Encoded protein: CASSVASRGYTF.

This chain connects TRBV13 to TRBJ2-3; the D call may be TRBD1 or TRBD2 (5 bases each). Per germline, CDR1 PRHDT and CDR2 FYEKMQ (reference sequence). The V and J ends lost 5 bases and 3 bases respectively, with 9 bases between them. CDR3 length equals 13 residues. In DNA, the CDR3 is TGTGCCAGCAGCCCGGGACCGACAGATACGCAGTATTTT. Translating it yields CASSPGPTDTQYF.

This chain joins TRBV5-8 and TRBJ2-3; D is unresolved. This CDR3 is 15 amino acids long. CDR1 and CDR2 from the germline V gene are SGHTS and YDEGEE. The germline V and J ends were trimmed by 1 base and 0 bases, with 9 bases remaining between them. The CDR3 protein is CASSLRAFSTDTQYF. In nucleotides, the CDR3 is TGTGCCAGCAGCTTGCGCGCGTTTAGCACAGATACGCAGTATTTT.

The V call is TRBV7-2, the J call TRBJ2-1; maybe TRBD2 (6 bases). This CDR3 is built from 17 residues. V lost 5 bases and J lost 7, with 24 bases in between. Per germline, CDR1 SGHTA and CDR2 FQGNSA. CDR3: CASSPLSGRGGGNEQFF. The CDR3 DNA is TGTGCCAGCAGCCCACTCTCTGGGCGGGGTGGGGGAAATGAGCAGTTCTTC.

The chain combines TRBV18 with TRBJ1-2, with D possibly TRBD1 on 6 matching bases. The germline V gene has CDR1 KGHSH and CDR2 LQKENI. V lost 4 bases and J lost 6, with 15 bases in between. The CDR3 is 14 residues long. CDR3 region: CASSLDRDTDGYTF. The CDR3 DNA sequence: TGTGCCAGCTCACTTGACCGGGACACCGATGGCTACACCTTC.

The chain employs TRBV27 and TRBJ2-7; 8 bases agree with TRBD2. The V gene end was trimmed by 2 bases and the J gene end by 1 base; junction bases not matched to a gene: 10. Germline-derived CDR1 and CDR2 are MNHEY and SMNVEV (reference sequence). The CDR3 totals 17 residues. The CDR3 sequence is CASSLVASGGISYEQYF. Here the CDR3 DNA reads TGTGCCAGCAGTTTAGTAGCCAGCGGGGGCATATCCTACGAGCAGTACTTC.

The table lists this clone with a count of one. The V and J genes are TRBV6-1 and TRBJ2-7, with D uncertain. There are 13 residues in the CDR3. The ends were cut back, 7 bases at V and 3 bases at J, with 13 bases in the middle. Per germline, CDR1 MNHNS and CDR2 SASEGT. The CDR3 nucleotides are TGTGCCAGCACCCACGGATCCGACTACGAGCAGTACTTC. It specifies CASTHGSDYEQYF.

The chain combines TRBV30 with TRBJ2-1; D ambiguous. V dropped 1 base and J dropped 7 bases, with 11 bases sitting between them. CDR1 GTSNPN and CDR2 SVGIG come from the germline V gene (reference sequence). The CDR3 is 13 residues long. This chain's CDR3 is CAWSGVASNEQFF. In nucleotides, the CDR3 is TGTGCCTGGAGTGGGGTCGCGTCAAATGAGCAGTTCTTC. Supplemented by reference TRBV30 and TRBJ2-1, the full variable domain reads SQTIHQWPATLVQPVGSPLSLECTVEGTSNPNLYWYRQAAGRGLQLLFYSVGIGQISSEVPQNLSASRPQDRQFILSSKKLLLSDSGFYLCAWSGVASNEQFFGPGTRLTVL.

V gene TRBV11-3 combines with J gene TRBJ1-1, with 7 bases fitting TRBD1. The length of the CDR3 is 17 residues. Germline V lookup: CDR1 SGHNT, CDR2 YENEEA. Trimming at V came to 1 base and at J to 1 base, leaving 9 bases not matched to a gene. This CDR3 is CASSLAGRDRENTEAFF. The DNA for the CDR3 is TGTGCCAGCAGCTTAGCGGGGCGTGACAGGGAGAACACTGAAGCTTTCTTT.

The rearrangement joins TRBV6-6 to TRBJ1-4; D ambiguous. Germline V CDR1 and CDR2: MNHNY, SVGAGI (reference sequence). V shed 7 bases and J shed 5 bases, with 11 bases lying between them. The CDR3 extends over 13 amino acids. CDR3 DNA: TGTGCCAGCATCTGGAGGAAAAATGAAAAACTGTTTTTT. It encodes CASIWRKNEKLFF.

The chain links TRBV2 to TRBJ2-1; TRBD2 matches at 8 bases. Unmatched junction bases numbered 10, after V lost 6 bases and J lost 3 bases. The CDR3 has 16 residues. The V gene's germline CDR1 is SNHLY and CDR2 FYNNEI. This chain's CDR3 is CASSPTRLALYNEQFF. In DNA, the CDR3 is TGTGCCAGCAGCCCAACGCGACTAGCGCTCTACAATGAGCAGTTCTTC.

The chain joins TRBV5-1 to TRBJ2-7; D ambiguous. The CDR3 is 13 amino acids. V was pared by 0 bases and J by 5 bases, with 9 bases between. From germline, CDR1 is SGHRS and CDR2 YFSETQ. CDR3 sequence (DNA): TGCGCCAGCAGCTTGGCCGCATCTAACGAGCAGTACTTC. Residues: CASSLAASNEQYF.

V gene TRBV10-3 combines with J gene TRBJ1-6; D unclear. V was clipped by 3 bases and J by 0 bases, with 6 bases between them. CDR1 and CDR2 from the germline V gene are ENHRY and SYGVKD. The CDR3 loop spans 15 amino acids. The CDR3 bases are TGTGCCATCAGTGAAAGGAGCTCCTATAATTCACCCCTCCACTTT. Translation gives CAISERSSYNSPLHF.

V gene TRBV7-9 combines with J gene TRBJ1-2; a weak D match, TRBD1 (6 bases). The CDR3 sequence is 14 residues long. Trimming took off 4 bases at V and 8 bases at J, with 17 bases between the two ends. The germline gives CDR1 SEHNR, CDR2 FQNEAQ (reference sequence). This CDR3 reads CASSSGTRADGYTF. The CDR3 DNA reads TGTGCCAGCAGCTCCGGGACAAGGGCGGACGGCTACACCTTC.

The chain carries TRBV2 and TRBJ1-4; TRBD1 aligns across 7 bases. This CDR3 comprises 14 residues. V trimming: 4 bases; J trimming: 7 bases; junction bases outside the gene matches: 6. Looked up from germline, CDR1 is SNHLY and CDR2 is FYNNEI. CDR3 in amino acids: CASSGQGGSEKLFF. The CDR3 DNA sequence: TGTGCCAGCAGTGGACAAGGGGGCAGTGAAAAACTGTTTTTT.

This clone appeared a single time. The chain has TRBV15 and TRBJ1-2; 9 bases line up with TRBD1. Trimming removed 3 bases from V and 7 bases from J; junction bases left unmatched: 15. This CDR3 spans 17 amino acids. Germline CDR1 reads LNHNV; CDR2 reads YYDKDF (reference sequence). The CDR3 coding sequence is TGTGCCACCAGCAGGGAACCCACAGGGGGCGGCTTGGGTGGCTACACCTTC. Residues: CATSREPTGGGLGGYTF.

This clone was counted only a few times. The V and J genes are TRBV6-6 and TRBJ1-1; TRBD1 aligns across 8 bases. The CDR3 extends over 13 amino acids. Germline CDR1 reads MNHNY; CDR2 reads SVGAGI (reference sequence). J gave up 4 bases and V 6 bases, and 4 bases lay outside the gene matches. The CDR3, as DNA: TGTGCCAGCAGCCTGACAGGGGCCACTGAAGCTTTCTTT. It codes for CASSLTGATEAFF.

The genes are TRBV2 and TRBJ2-3; D gene uncertain. The germline V gene has CDR1 SNHLY and CDR2 FYNNEI. The CDR3 runs 14 residues. The V and J ends lost 7 bases and 0 bases respectively, with 11 bases between them. The CDR3 spells CASKAVRSTDTQYF. CDR3 nucleotide sequence: TGTGCCAGCAAGGCAGTCAGAAGCACAGATACGCAGTATTTT.

This clone was detected only once. V is TRBV14 and J is TRBJ2-7, with no clear D. V lost 3 bases, J lost 6 bases, and 9 bases lay in between. The germline gives CDR1 SGHDN, CDR2 FVKESK. CDR3 size: 12 residues. The CDR3 sequence: CASSHRASEQYF. In DNA, the CDR3 is TGTGCCAGCAGCCATCGGGCCAGCGAGCAGTACTTC. The complete variable domain, with remaining parts taken from reference TRBV14 and TRBJ2-7, reads EAGVTQFPSHSVIEKGQTVTLRCDPISGHDNLYWYRRVMGKEIKFLLHFVKESKQDESGMPNNRFLAERTGGTYSTLKVQPAELEDSGVYFCASSHRASEQYFGPGTRLTVT.

This rearrangement joins TRBV19 to TRBJ1-1; 8 nucleotides line up with TRBD1. CDR3 length equals 14 residues. V shed 6 bases and J 1 base; nucleotides not matched to a gene: 4. Per germline, CDR1 LNHDA and CDR2 SQIVND (reference sequence). The CDR3 nucleotides read TGTGCCAGTAGAGGCAGGGGGCAGAACACTGAAGCTTTCTTT. This encodes CASRGRGQNTEAFF.

This clone was found once. The chain employs TRBV27 and TRBJ2-1; D perhaps matches TRBD1 (6 bases). The CDR3 has 13 amino acids. Deletions cut 5 bases from V and 9 bases from J, with 14 bases between. Germline V lookup: CDR1 MNHEY, CDR2 SMNVEV (reference sequence). CDR3 in DNA: TGTGCCAGCAGTCCAGCCCAGGGGCGTGAGCAGTTCTTC. The encoded protein is CASSPAQGREQFF.

The V gene is TRBV27, the J gene TRBJ2-2; D not certain. Between the trimmed V and J ends, which lost 5 bases and 0 bases, there was a span of 7 bases. CDR3 length: 14 residues. Per germline, CDR1 MNHEY and CDR2 SMNVEV (reference sequence). The CDR3 DNA reads as TGTGCCAGCAGTAAACTTTCGAACACCGGGGAGCTGTTTTTT. It yields the protein CASSKLSNTGELFF.

This clone was recorded once. V and J are TRBV4-2 and TRBJ2-4, with TRBD2 matching over 8 bases. CDR3 size: 16 residues. Germline CDR1 LGHNA, CDR2 YNFKEQ. V lost 0 bases to trimming and J lost 7 bases; unmatched junction nucleotides: 8. CDR3 bases: TGTGCCAGCAGCCAAGAGCTAGGGACTAGTTTGAACATTCAGTACTTC. Protein: CASSQELGTSLNIQYF.

This clone was seen only a few times. The chain recombines TRBV7-9 with TRBJ1-4, with 7 bases lining up with TRBD1. V shed 3 bases, J shed 3 bases, and the junction held 1 base outside the gene matches. This CDR3 is built from 14 residues. Germline CDR1 and CDR2: SEHNR and FQNEAQ (reference sequence). The CDR3 DNA reads TGTGCCAGCAGCTTCGGGACAGCTAATGAAAAACTGTTTTTT. It encodes CASSFGTANEKLFF.

CDR3 sequence (DNA): TGTGCCAGCAGCTTAGCTGGGGCAGGACTAGCGGGCAGGGACAATGAGCAGTTCTTC. Protein sequence: CASSLAGAGLAGRDNEQFF. This chain links TRBV7-6 with TRBJ2-1; 11 bases fit TRBD2. Trimming at V came to 0 bases and at J to 5 bases, leaving 12 bases not matched to a gene. Germline V gene data show CDR1 as SGHVS and CDR2 as FNYEAQ. This CDR3 is 19 amino acids long.

The V gene is TRBV10-3, the J gene TRBJ2-1, with D possibly called TRBD1 or TRBD2 (5 bases each). This CDR3 has 12 amino acids. V gave up 2 bases and J gave up 6 bases, with 5 bases separating them. Germline V gene sequence: CDR1 ENHRY, CDR2 SYGVKD. DNA for the CDR3: TGTGCCATCAGTGAGGGGGGCAATGAGCAGTTCTTC. It codes for CAISEGGNEQFF.

The V and J genes are TRBV11-2 and TRBJ2-1, with D unresolved. Deletions cut 1 base from V and 0 bases from J, with 7 bases between. CDR3 length: 15 residues. CDR1 is SGHAT, CDR2 FQNNGV, per germline. CDR3 sequence (DNA): TGTGCCAGCAGCTTAGTGGCGAGCTCCTACAATGAGCAGTTCTTC. Translated, it gives CASSLVASSYNEQFF.

The rearrangement uses TRBV6-6 and TRBJ2-7; 7 bases fit TRBD1. Unmatched junction bases numbered 12, after V lost 4 bases and J lost 6 bases. This CDR3 is built from 15 residues. Germline V gene data show CDR1 as MNHNY and CDR2 as SVGAGI (reference sequence). In DNA form, the CDR3 reads TGTGCCAGCAGTTCTGACGGGCAGGGGGTTGTCGAGCAGTACTTC. Its translation is CASSSDGQGVVEQYF.